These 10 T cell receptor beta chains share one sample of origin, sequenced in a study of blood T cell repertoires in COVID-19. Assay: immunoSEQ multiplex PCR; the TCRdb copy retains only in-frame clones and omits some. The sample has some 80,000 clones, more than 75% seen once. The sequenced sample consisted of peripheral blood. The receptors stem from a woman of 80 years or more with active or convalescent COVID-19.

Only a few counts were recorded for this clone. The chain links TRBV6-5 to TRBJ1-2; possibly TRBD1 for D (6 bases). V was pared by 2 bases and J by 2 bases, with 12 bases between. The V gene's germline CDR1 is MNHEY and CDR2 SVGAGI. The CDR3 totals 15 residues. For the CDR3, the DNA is TGTGCCAGCAGTTACACAGGGAATAGCAACTATGGCTACACCTTC. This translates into CASSYTGNSNYGYTF.

The CDR3 is CASSLGVAPDTQYF. For the CDR3, the DNA is TGTGCCAGCAGCTTAGGGGTAGCGCCGGATACGCAGTATTTT. This chain links TRBV7-2 with TRBJ2-3; possible D gene TRBD2, 5 bases. The germline V gene encodes CDR1 SGHTA and CDR2 FQGNSA. V lost 1 base and J lost 6, with 11 bases in between. The CDR3 is 14 amino acids.

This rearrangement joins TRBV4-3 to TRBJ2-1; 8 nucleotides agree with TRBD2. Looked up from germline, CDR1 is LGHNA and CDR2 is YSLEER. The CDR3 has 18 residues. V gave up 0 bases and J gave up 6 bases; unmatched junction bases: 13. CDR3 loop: CASSQDNLKGLGVNEQFF. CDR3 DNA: TGCGCCAGCAGCCAAGATAACTTAAAGGGACTAGGGGTCAATGAGCAGTTCTTC.

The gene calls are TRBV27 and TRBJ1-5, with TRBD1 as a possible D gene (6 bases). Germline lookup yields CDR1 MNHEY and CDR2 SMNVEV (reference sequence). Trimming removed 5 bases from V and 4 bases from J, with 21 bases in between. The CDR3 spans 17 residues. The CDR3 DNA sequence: TGTGCCAGCAGTCTCACAATCACCACAGGGTGGAATCAGCCCCAGCATTTT. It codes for CASSLTITTGWNQPQHF.

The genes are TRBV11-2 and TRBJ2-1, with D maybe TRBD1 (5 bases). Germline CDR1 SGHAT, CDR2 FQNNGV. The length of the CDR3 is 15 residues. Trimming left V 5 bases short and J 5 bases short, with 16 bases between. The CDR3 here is CASSRDIGAHNEQFF. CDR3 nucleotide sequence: TGTGCCAGCAGCCGAGACATAGGGGCGCACAATGAGCAGTTCTTC.

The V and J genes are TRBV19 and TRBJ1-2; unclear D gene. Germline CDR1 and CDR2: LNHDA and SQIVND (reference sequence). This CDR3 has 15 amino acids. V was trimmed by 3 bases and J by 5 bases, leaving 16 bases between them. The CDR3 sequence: CASSIEGGQVYGYTF. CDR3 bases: TGTGCCAGTAGTATCGAGGGTGGTCAAGTATATGGCTACACCTTC.

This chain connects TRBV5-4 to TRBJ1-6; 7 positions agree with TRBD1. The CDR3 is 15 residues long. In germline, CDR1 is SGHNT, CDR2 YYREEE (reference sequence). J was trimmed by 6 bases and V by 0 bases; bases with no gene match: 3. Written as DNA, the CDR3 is TGTGCCAGCAGCTTGGGACAGGGCGCTAATTCACCCCTCCACTTT. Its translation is CASSLGQGANSPLHF.

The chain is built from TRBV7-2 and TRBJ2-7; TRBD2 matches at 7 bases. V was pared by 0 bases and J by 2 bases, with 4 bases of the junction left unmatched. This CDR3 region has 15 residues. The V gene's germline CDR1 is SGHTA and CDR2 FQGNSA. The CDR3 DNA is TGTGCCAGCAGCTTAGCGGGGGGGGAGACCTACGAGCAGTACTTC. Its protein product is CASSLAGGETYEQYF.

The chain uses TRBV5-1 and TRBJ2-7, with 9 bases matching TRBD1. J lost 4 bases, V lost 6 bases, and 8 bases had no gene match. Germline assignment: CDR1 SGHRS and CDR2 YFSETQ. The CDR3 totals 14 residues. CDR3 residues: CASTGLGQGYEQYF. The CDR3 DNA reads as TGCGCCAGCACCGGTTTGGGACAGGGTTACGAGCAGTACTTC.

The CDR3: CSASRDLGTSYEQYF. In DNA, the CDR3 is TGCAGTGCTAGTAGGGACTTAGGGACCTCCTACGAGCAGTACTTC. The rearrangement links TRBV20-1 to TRBJ2-7; a possible D gene is TRBD2 (6 bases). V dropped 3 bases and J dropped 0 bases, with 15 bases sitting between them. Germline loops: CDR1 DFQATT, CDR2 SNEGSKA (reference sequence). This CDR3 is built from 15 residues.